This TCR beta chain was recorded in a study of T cell clonotyping in hematopoietic cell transplantation. Data came from immunoSEQ multiplex PCR; TCRdb stores just in-frame clones and leaves some out. The data show 6,800 or so clones, 85% to 90% seen once. The time point is: recipient sample about 28 days before transplant, after cytoreduction. Findings and caveats of the study: No sorting was done, leaving CD4 and CD8 contributions mixed.

As regards this clone: Antigen unknown.

This clonotype originated in a man in his sixties with acute myeloid leukemia. Some clones in this sample may be carry-over from other donors' samples. The input for sequencing was peripheral blood mononuclear cells, taken before stem cell transplant.

The CDR3 spells CASSLIAGGTNEQFF. The CDR3 nucleotides read TGTGCCAGCAGCTTAATAGCGGGAGGGACCAATGAGCAGTTCTTC. The V gene is TRBV7-2, the J gene TRBJ2-1; 11 nucleotides line up with TRBD2. The CDR3 covers 15 residues. The V and J ends lost 2 bases and 6 bases, in that order; junction bases with no gene match: 3. The germline CDR1 and CDR2 sequences are SGHTA and FQGNSA.